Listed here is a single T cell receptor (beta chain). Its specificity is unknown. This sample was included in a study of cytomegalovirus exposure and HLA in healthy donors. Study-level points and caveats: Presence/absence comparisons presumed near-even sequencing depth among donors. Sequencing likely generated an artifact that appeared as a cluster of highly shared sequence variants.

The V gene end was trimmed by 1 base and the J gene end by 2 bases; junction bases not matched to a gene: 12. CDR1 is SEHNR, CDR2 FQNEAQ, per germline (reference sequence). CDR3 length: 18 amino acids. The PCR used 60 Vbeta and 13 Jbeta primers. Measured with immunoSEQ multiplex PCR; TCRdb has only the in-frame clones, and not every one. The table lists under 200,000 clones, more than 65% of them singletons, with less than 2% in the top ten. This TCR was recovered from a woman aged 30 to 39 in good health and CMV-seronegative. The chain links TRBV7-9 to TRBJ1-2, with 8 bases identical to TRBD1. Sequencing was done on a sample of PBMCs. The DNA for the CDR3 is TGTGCCAGCAGCTTAGAGTTCGGGACAGGCGAGATGAACTATGGCTACACCTTC. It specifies CASSLEFGTGEMNYGYTF.